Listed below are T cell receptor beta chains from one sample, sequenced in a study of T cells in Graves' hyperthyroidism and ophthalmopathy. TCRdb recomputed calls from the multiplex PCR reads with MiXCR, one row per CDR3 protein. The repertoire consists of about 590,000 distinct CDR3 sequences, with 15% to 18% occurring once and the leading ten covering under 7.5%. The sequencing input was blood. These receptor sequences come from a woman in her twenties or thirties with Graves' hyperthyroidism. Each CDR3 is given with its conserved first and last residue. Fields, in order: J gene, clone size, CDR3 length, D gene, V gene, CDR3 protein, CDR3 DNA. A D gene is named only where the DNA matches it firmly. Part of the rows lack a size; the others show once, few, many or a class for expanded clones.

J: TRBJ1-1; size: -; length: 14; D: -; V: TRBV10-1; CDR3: CASSEGPADTEAFF; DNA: TGCGCCAGCAGTGAAGGCCCGGCGGACACTGAAGCTTTCTTT
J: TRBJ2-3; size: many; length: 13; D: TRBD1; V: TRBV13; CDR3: CASTLQGASTQYF; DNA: TGTGCCAGCACCTTACAGGGGGCGAGTACGCAGTATTTT
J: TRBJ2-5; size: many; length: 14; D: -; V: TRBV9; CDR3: CASSTPGNQETQYF; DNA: TGTGCCAGCAGCACCCCCGGGAACCAAGAGACCCAGTACTTC
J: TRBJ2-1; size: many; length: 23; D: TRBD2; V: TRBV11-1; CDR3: CASSLQGGGFGLAGDRVHNEQFF; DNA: TGTGCCAGCAGCTTACAAGGGGGGGGTTTCGGACTAGCGGGAGATAGGGTCCACAATGAGCAGTTCTTC
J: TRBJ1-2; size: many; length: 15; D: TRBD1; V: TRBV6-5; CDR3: CASSYSQGASYGYTF; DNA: TGTGCCAGCAGTTACTCACAGGGGGCAAGCTATGGCTACACCTTC
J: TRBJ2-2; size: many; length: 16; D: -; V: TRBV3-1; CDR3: CASSQDLLGPTGELFF; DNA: TGTGCCAGCAGCCAAGATTTGCTAGGGCCCACCGGGGAGCTGTTTTTT
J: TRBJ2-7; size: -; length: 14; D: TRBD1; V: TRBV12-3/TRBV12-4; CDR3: CASRMTGLLGEQYF; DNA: TGTGCCAGCAGAATGACAGGGCTACTCGGCGAGCAGTACTTC
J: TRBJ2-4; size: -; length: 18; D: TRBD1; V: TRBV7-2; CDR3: CASSRQATEAGGKNIQYF; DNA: TGTGCCAGCAGCCGCCAGGCAACGGAAGCAGGGGGAAAAAACATTCAGTACTTC
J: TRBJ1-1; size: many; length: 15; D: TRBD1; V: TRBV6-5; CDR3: CASSYPGQDLTEAFF; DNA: TGTGCCAGCAGTTACCCTGGACAGGACCTCACTGAAGCTTTCTTT
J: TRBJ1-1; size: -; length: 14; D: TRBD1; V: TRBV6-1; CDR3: CASSSNNRGTEAFF; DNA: TGTGCCAGCAGTTCAAATAACAGGGGTACTGAAGCTTTCTTT
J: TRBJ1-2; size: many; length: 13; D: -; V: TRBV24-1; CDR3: CATSDSSNYGYTF; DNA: TGTGCCACCAGTGACAGTTCTAACTATGGCTACACCTTC
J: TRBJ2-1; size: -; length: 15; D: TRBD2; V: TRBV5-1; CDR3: CASSYLADNHNEQFF; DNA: TGCGCCAGCAGCTATCTAGCGGACAACCACAATGAGCAGTTCTTC
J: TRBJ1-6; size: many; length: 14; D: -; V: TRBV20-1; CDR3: CSATTPVDNSPLHF; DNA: TGCAGTGCCACAACCCCGGTGGATAATTCACCCCTCCACTTT
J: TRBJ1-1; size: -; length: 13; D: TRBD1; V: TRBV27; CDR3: CAGSRQGYTEAFF; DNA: TGTGCCGGCAGTAGACAGGGTTACACTGAAGCTTTCTTT
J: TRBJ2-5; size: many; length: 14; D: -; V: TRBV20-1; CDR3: CSAPRGSGQETQYF; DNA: TGCAGTGCCCCGAGAGGGTCCGGGCAAGAGACCCAGTACTTC
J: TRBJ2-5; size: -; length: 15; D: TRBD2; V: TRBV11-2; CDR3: CASSYGRGVGETQYF; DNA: TGTGCCAGCAGCTACGGACGGGGGGTGGGAGAGACCCAGTACTTC
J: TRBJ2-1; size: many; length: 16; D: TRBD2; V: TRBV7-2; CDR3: CASSGRKRGSYNEQFF; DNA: TGTGCCAGCAGCGGGAGGAAGCGGGGTTCCTACAATGAGCAGTTCTTC
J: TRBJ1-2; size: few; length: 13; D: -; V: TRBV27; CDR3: CASSTNGNYGYTF; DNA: TGTGCCAGCAGTACTAACGGGAACTATGGCTACACCTTC
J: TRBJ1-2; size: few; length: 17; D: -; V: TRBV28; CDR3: CASSFAQTGPLHYGYTF; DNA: TGTGCCAGCAGTTTTGCTCAGACAGGCCCTCTTCACTATGGCTACACCTTC
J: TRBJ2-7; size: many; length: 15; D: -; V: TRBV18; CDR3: CASSPTGTPSDEQYF; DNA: TGTGCCAGCTCACCTACTGGAACGCCCAGCGACGAGCAGTACTTC
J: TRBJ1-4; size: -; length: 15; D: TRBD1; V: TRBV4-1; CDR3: CASNQGGAMNEKPFF; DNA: TGCGCCAGCAACCAAGGGGGCGCGATGAATGAAAAACCGTTTTTT
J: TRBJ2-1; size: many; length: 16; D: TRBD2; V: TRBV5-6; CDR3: CASSWIRLAGYNEQFF; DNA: TGTGCCAGCAGCTGGATTAGGCTAGCGGGGTACAATGAGCAGTTCTTC
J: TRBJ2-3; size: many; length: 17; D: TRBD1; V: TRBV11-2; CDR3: CASSLVPGQGTTDTQYF; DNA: TGTGCCAGCAGCTTAGTTCCGGGACAGGGGACCACAGATACGCAGTATTTT
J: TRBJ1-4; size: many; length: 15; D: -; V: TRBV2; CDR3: CASSSQSLANEKLFF; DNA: TGTGCCAGCAGTTCCCAGTCTCTTGCTAATGAAAAACTGTTTTTT
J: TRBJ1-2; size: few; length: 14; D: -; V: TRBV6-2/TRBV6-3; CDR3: CASSHYDTADGYTF; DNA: TGTGCCAGCAGTCACTACGACACGGCGGATGGCTACACCTTC
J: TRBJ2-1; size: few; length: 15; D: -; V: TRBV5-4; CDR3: CASSLVRDSGNEQFF; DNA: TGTGCCAGCAGCTTGGTTCGGGACTCCGGCAATGAGCAGTTCTTC